This record looks at one T cell receptor beta chain sequence and its context. The antigen remains undetermined. The entry originates in a study of T cell repertoires and Cas9 in healthy adults. Study background: Multi-effector potency, cytotoxicity and lineage were assessed in SpCas9-reactive CD4 and CD8 T cells. Notes on the study in general: SpCas9-reactive regulatory T cells reportedly mitigated SpCas9-reactive effector T cells in vitro.

Clones were sequenced by immunoSEQ multiplex PCR, and TCRdb holds only the in-frame ones, with some missing. The data show around 20,000 clones, with about 92% seen just once and 0.55% to 0.7% held by the top ten. Trimming removed 1 base at V and 11 bases at J, with 23 bases between. CDR3 length equals 16 residues. Germline V CDR1 and CDR2: MGHRA, YSYEKL. V and J are TRBV4-1 and TRBJ1-1; a possible D gene is TRBD1 (5 bases). The clonotype was recovered from a human donor in good health. Source material: CD4+ effector T cells (CD127+, CD25-, CD137-, CD154-) from PBMCs; culture status not recorded. CDR3 sequence: CASSQVGRTRSLSAFF. The CDR3 DNA is TGCGCCAGCAGCCAAGTAGGGAGGACAAGGTCTCTGTCGGCTTTCTTT.